Shown below are 12 T cell receptor beta chains from a single sample sequenced in a study of neurological immune-mediated disorders. TCRdb re-derived calls from the 5' RACE reads in MiXCR, one entry per CDR3 protein. This table has roughly 56,000 distinct CDR3 sequences, 3% to 4% appearing once. The sequenced sample consisted of PBMCs. These receptors were obtained from a woman between 55 and 75 years old with multiple sclerosis.

This clonotype was seen at least ten times. In nucleotides, the CDR3 is TGCAGCGGTGCAGCGGGGTATGGCTACACCTTC. As protein: CSGAAGYGYTF. The chain carries TRBV29-1 and TRBJ1-2; D is ambiguous. Germline values: CDR1 SQVTM, CDR2 ANQGSEA. V was pared by 7 bases and J by 5 bases, with 11 bases between. The CDR3 is 11 amino acids. Filled out from reference TRBV29-1 and TRBJ1-2, the complete variable domain reads SAVISQKPSRDICQRGTSLTIQCQVDSQVTMMFWYRQQPGQSLTLIATANQGSEATYESGFVIDKFPISRPNLTFSTLTVSNMSPEDSSIYLCSGAAGYGYTFGSGTRLTVV.

Ten or more counts support this clonotype. This chain links TRBV5-1 with TRBJ2-3, with D unresolved. Trimming removed 0 bases from V and 0 bases from J, with 8 bases in between. The length of the CDR3 is 15 residues. Germline CDR1 reads SGHRS; CDR2 reads YFSETQ. CDR3 residues: CASSLVVPSTDTQYF. DNA for the CDR3: TGCGCCAGCAGCTTGGTTGTCCCTAGCACAGATACGCAGTATTTT.

This clonotype was detected only a few times. The chain joins TRBV5-1 to TRBJ1-2, with D possibly TRBD1 on 6 matching bases. Germline V gene lookup returns CDR1 SGHRS and CDR2 YFSETQ. The CDR3 is 13 amino acids. Trimming removed 2 bases from V and 6 bases from J, with 11 bases in between. In DNA, the CDR3 is TGCGCCAGCAGCTTTCAGGGGTCGGATGGCTACACCTTC. It translates to CASSFQGSDGYTF. Full variable domain (rest looked up from reference TRBV5-1 and TRBJ1-2): KAGVTQTPRYLIKTRGQQVTLSCSPISGHRSVSWYQQTPGQGLQFLFEYFSETQRNKGNFPGRFSGRQFSNSRSEMNVSTLELGDSALYLCASSFQGSDGYTFGSGTRLTVV.

This clonotype appeared many times. The chain uses TRBV5-1 and TRBJ1-5; TRBD1 might be the D (6 bases). Germline values: CDR1 SGHRS, CDR2 YFSETQ. V lost 0 bases to trimming and J lost 3 bases, with 10 bases between them. There are 15 residues in the CDR3. The CDR3 reads CASSLGQAPNQPQHF. The CDR3 region has the DNA TGCGCCAGCAGCTTGGGACAGGCGCCCAATCAGCCCCAGCATTTT.

This clonotype was found many times. The gene calls are TRBV4-1 and TRBJ2-2, with TRBD2 matching over 13 bases. Germline CDR1 and CDR2: MGHRA and YSYEKL. Trimming cost V 1 base and J 3 bases; bases outside gene matches: 11. The CDR3 length is 20 residues. The DNA for the CDR3 is TGCGCCAGCAGCCAAGGTCACAGGACTAGCGGGAGCTTGTACACCGGGGAGCTGTTTTTT. Translation gives CASSQGHRTSGSLYTGELFF.

This clonotype occurred many times. The chain links TRBV5-1 to TRBJ2-1, with TRBD2 matching 10 bases. V was clipped by 0 bases and J by 9 bases; unmatched bases: 3. The CDR3 contains 14 residues. Germline V gives CDR1 SGHRS, CDR2 YFSETQ. The CDR3 bases are TGCGCCAGCAGCTTGGAAGCGGGGGGGCTTGAGCAGTTCTTC. It translates to CASSLEAGGLEQFF. The full variable domain, its missing parts supplied by reference TRBV5-1 and TRBJ2-1, is KAGVTQTPRYLIKTRGQQVTLSCSPISGHRSVSWYQQTPGQGLQFLFEYFSETQRNKGNFPGRFSGRQFSNSRSEMNVSTLELGDSALYLCASSLEAGGLEQFFGPGTRLTVL.

Ten or more counts support this clonotype. This chain links TRBV2 with TRBJ2-5; 9 bases align to TRBD2. The J segment lost 5 bases and the V segment lost 2 bases, leaving 6 bases of the junction unmatched. CDR1 and CDR2 (germline): SNHLY, FYNNEI. This CDR3 contains 15 residues. In nucleotides, the CDR3 is TGTGCCAGCAGTGAACTGCGGGGGGGCCGGGAGACCCAGTACTTC. Amino acids: CASSELRGGRETQYF.

Many counts were recorded for this clonotype. The CDR3 reads CASSEGRGRSYNSPLHF. Here the CDR3 DNA reads TGTGCCAGCAGTGAAGGCAGGGGACGGTCCTATAATTCACCCCTCCACTTT. The chain combines TRBV6-1 with TRBJ1-6; D is possibly TRBD1 (6 bases). The CDR3 spans 17 residues. The V end lost 1 base, the J end lost 1 base, and 11 bases lay between the germline ends. In germline, CDR1 is MNHNS, CDR2 SASEGT.

This clonotype showed up many times. The chain uses TRBV20-1 and TRBJ2-2, with D tentatively TRBD2 (6 bases). In germline, CDR1 is DFQATT, CDR2 SNEGSKA (reference sequence). The ends were cut back, 5 bases at V and 5 bases at J, with 9 bases in the middle. CDR3 length: 12 residues. The DNA for the CDR3 is TGCAGTGCTCGCAGCGGGACCGGGGAGCTGTTTTTT. This codes for CSARSGTGELFF.

This clonotype was found many times. This chain links TRBV12-3 or TRBV12-4 with TRBJ2-1, with 7 bases matching TRBD2. With 2 bases clipped from V and 6 bases from J, the junction kept 10 bases outside the gene matches. There are 16 residues in the CDR3. The CDR3 DNA reads as TGTGCCAGCAGTTTAAGTTGGACTAGGGGTTTCAATGAGCAGTTCTTC. This sequence encodes CASSLSWTRGFNEQFF.

This clonotype was seen at least ten times. The chain links TRBV5-1 to TRBJ2-1, with 7 bases that match TRBD2. J was trimmed by 7 bases and V by 1 base; bases with no gene match: 14. This CDR3 contains 17 residues. The germline V gene encodes CDR1 SGHRS and CDR2 YFSETQ. The CDR3 nucleotides read TGCGCCAGCAGCTTGCCCCAACCGACTAGCCCTGGAAATGAGCAGTTCTTC. Its translation: CASSLPQPTSPGNEQFF. Looking up the rest from reference TRBV5-1 and TRBJ2-1 gives the full variable domain: KAGVTQTPRYLIKTRGQQVTLSCSPISGHRSVSWYQQTPGQGLQFLFEYFSETQRNKGNFPGRFSGRQFSNSRSEMNVSTLELGDSALYLCASSLPQPTSPGNEQFFGPGTRLTVL.

This clonotype was seen many times. J is TRBJ1-6 and V is TRBV20-1, with 9 nucleotides matching TRBD1. V lost 4 bases to trimming and J lost 1 base; unmatched junction nucleotides: 2. The CDR3 has 15 residues. Germline V gene data show CDR1 as DFQATT and CDR2 as SNEGSKA (reference sequence). The CDR3 spells CSAMTGGSYNSPLHF. The CDR3 nucleotides read TGCAGTGCTATGACAGGGGGATCCTATAATTCACCCCTCCACTTT.